A selection of T cell receptor beta chains follows, all from one sample in a study of cytomegalovirus exposure and HLA in healthy donors. Sequenced by immunoSEQ multiplex PCR; TCRdb stores in-frame clones only, minus some. The sample holds around 90,000 clones; roughly 60% are singletons and the top ten take roughly a fifth. The source material was PBMCs. The origin of the receptors is a woman aged 45 to 65 in good health and CMV-seropositive. Both conserved end residues are part of each CDR3. The D gene is left open where the match is weak. A clone size is listed for some rows: how often the clone was seen (once, few, many), or a class if it is expanded.

abundance	v_gene	d_gene	j_gene	CDR3aa	CDR3nt
.	TRBV13	TRBD1	TRBJ2-7	CASSLHGTGGYEQYF	TGTGCCAGCAGCTTACATGGAACAGGGGGCTACGAGCAGTACTTC
.	TRBV30	TRBD1	TRBJ1-1	CAWSPPGSGTGWTEAFF	TGTGCCTGGAGCCCCCCAGGGAGCGGGACAGGGTGGACTGAAGCTTTCTTT
.	TRBV30	TRBD2	TRBJ2-3	CAWSPPGGADTQYF	TGTGCCTGGAGTCCCCCCGGGGGGGCAGATACGCAGTATTTT
few	TRBV11-2	.	TRBJ1-2	CASSPSRGSDYGYTF	TGTGCCAGCAGCCCAAGCAGGGGATCGGACTATGGCTACACCTTC
.	TRBV5-1	TRBD1	TRBJ2-2	CASSAWDSNTGELFF	TGCGCCAGCAGCGCCTGGGACAGCAACACCGGGGAGCTGTTTTTT
.	TRBV7-9	TRBD1	TRBJ1-4	CASSLRGQGNEKLFF	TGTGCCAGCAGCTTAAGGGGACAGGGAAATGAAAAACTGTTTTTT
once	TRBV7-6	TRBD1	TRBJ1-4	CASSTDRAGEKLFF	TGTGCCAGCAGCACCGACAGGGCAGGAGAAAAACTGTTTTTT
few	TRBV6-1	TRBD1	TRBJ1-6	CAIEGQGLLHF	TGTGCCATCGAGGGACAGGGTCTCCTCCACTTT
.	TRBV7-2	TRBD1	TRBJ1-2	CASSLASGQGGYTF	TGTGCCAGCAGCTTAGCCTCCGGACAGGGTGGCTACACCTTC
.	TRBV27	TRBD1	TRBJ2-2	CTSRQGHGELFF	TGTACCAGCAGACAGGGTCACGGGGAGCTGTTTTTT
.	TRBV30	TRBD1	TRBJ2-2	CAWSVGQWGGELFF	TGTGCCTGGAGTGTGGGACAGTGGGGCGGGGAGCTGTTTTTT
.	TRBV7-2	.	TRBJ1-2	CASSFYMVSNYGYTF	TGTGCCAGCAGCTTTTACATGGTATCTAACTATGGCTACACCTTC
.	TRBV27	.	TRBJ1-2	CASSLHAGDGYTF	TGTGCCAGCAGTTTACATGCGGGAGACGGCTACACCTTC
.	TRBV9	.	TRBJ2-1	CASSVEVGGRLGEQFF	TGTGCCAGCAGCGTAGAAGTGGGGGGACGTCTGGGTGAGCAGTTCTTC
.	TRBV7-3	.	TRBJ1-1	CASSLAQRNTEAFF	TGTGCCAGCAGCTTAGCACAGAGGAACACTGAAGCTTTCTTT
.	TRBV6-5	.	TRBJ1-1	CASSLQLNTEAFF	TGTGCCAGCAGCCTACAGTTGAACACTGAAGCTTTCTTT
few	TRBV14	.	TRBJ2-6	CASSPQSGANVLTF	TGTGCCAGCAGCCCCCAATCTGGGGCCAACGTCCTGACTTTC
.	TRBV30	TRBD2	TRBJ2-1	CAWSVARTSGGRSSYNEQFF	TGTGCCTGGAGTGTAGCTAGGACTAGCGGGGGGCGATCCTCCTACAATGAGCAGTTCTTC
once	TRBV5-1	TRBD2	TRBJ2-1	CASSLGGLAGTVQFF	TGCGCCAGCAGCTTGGGGGGACTAGCGGGGACTGTTCAGTTCTTC
.	TRBV7-9	TRBD1	TRBJ1-4	CASSSTPPGQGWGKLFF	TGTGCCAGCAGCTCGACCCCTCCGGGACAGGGGTGGGGAAAACTGTTTTTT
.	TRBV6-5	.	TRBJ1-1	CASNSYSTYTEAFF	TGTGCCAGCAATTCCTACTCGACATACACTGAAGCTTTCTTT
few	TRBV4-3	TRBD2	TRBJ2-1	CASSQGSGVSYNEQFF	TGCGCCAGCAGCCAGGGTAGCGGGGTCTCCTACAATGAGCAGTTCTTC
.	TRBV7-2	.	TRBJ1-6	CASRPTGSSYNSPLHF	TGTGCCAGCAGACCGACAGGAAGCTCCTATAATTCACCCCTCCACTTT
.	TRBV7-8	.	TRBJ1-2	CASSLAPGESINTF	TGTGCCAGCAGCTTAGCGCCAGGGGAAAGCATAAACACCTTC
.	TRBV10-3	.	TRBJ2-1	CAISPGHNNEQFF	TGTGCCATCAGTCCGGGACACAACAATGAGCAGTTCTTC
once	TRBV5-4	TRBD2	TRBJ2-7	CASRPGLAASYEQYF	TGTGCCAGCAGGCCGGGACTAGCAGCCTCCTACGAGCAGTACTTC
.	TRBV9	.	TRBJ2-5	CASSPRSEETQYF	TGTGCCAGCAGCCCCCGGTCCGAAGAGACCCAGTACTTC
.	TRBV28	TRBD1	TRBJ1-1	CASSMNRGGTEAFF	TGTGCCAGCAGTATGAACAGGGGAGGTACTGAAGCTTTCTTT